Listed here are 8 T cell receptor beta chains from one sample, sequenced in a study of T cell changes during pregnancy in multiple sclerosis. Repertoires were generated with immunoSEQ multiplex PCR, while TCRdb's copy carries only in-frame clones and drops some. This table has 79,000 or so clones, about 92% appearing once. The sample here was CD4+ T cells from peripheral blood mononuclear cells, taken before pregnancy. The receptors originated from a female donor with multiple sclerosis, enrolled in a pregnancy study.

This chain joins TRBV18 and TRBJ1-2, with TRBD1 matching over 7 bases. The CDR3 extends over 15 amino acids. Germline-derived CDR1 and CDR2 are KGHSH and LQKENI. V dropped 3 bases and J dropped 1; count of bases not matched to a gene: 5. The CDR3 loop is CASSPTTGNNYGYTF. DNA of the CDR3: TGTGCCAGCTCACCCACGACAGGGAATAACTATGGCTACACCTTC.

The J gene is TRBJ2-5, the V gene TRBV5-4; perhaps TRBD2 as D (6 bases). Germline V gene lookup returns CDR1 SGHNT and CDR2 YYREEE (reference sequence). The CDR3 sequence is 14 residues long. Deletions cut 3 bases from V and 3 bases from J, with 12 bases between. CDR3 nucleotides: TGTGCCAGCAGCTCCCGGACGGGAGAAGAGACCCAGTACTTC. Protein sequence: CASSSRTGEETQYF.

This clone is a singleton in its sample. The rearrangement links TRBV7-2 to TRBJ1-6, with 11 bases fitting TRBD1. The CDR3 covers 15 residues. The junction had 6 bases not matched to a gene; V was cut back by 5 bases and J by 9 bases. The germline V gene has CDR1 SGHTA and CDR2 FQGNSA. The DNA for the CDR3 is TGTGCCAGCAGCGGGACCGGGACAGGGGGTTCACCCCTCCACTTT. Protein sequence: CASSGTGTGGSPLHF.

The chain couples TRBV28 to TRBJ1-2, with 7 bases aligning to TRBD1. Germline V CDR1 and CDR2: MDHEN, SYDVKM. This CDR3 region has 13 residues. V shed 5 bases and J 4 bases; nucleotides not matched to a gene: 4. DNA of the CDR3: TGTGCCAGCAGTCCGACAGGGTTCTATGGCTACACCTTC. Its protein product is CASSPTGFYGYTF.

The J gene is TRBJ2-2, the V gene TRBV5-1, with 9 positions matching TRBD2. The germline CDR1 and CDR2 sequences are SGHRS and YFSETQ. The J segment lost 5 bases and the V segment lost 2 bases, leaving 4 bases of the junction unmatched. The CDR3 length is 15 residues. The CDR3 region has the DNA TGCGCCAGCAGCTTAAGGCTAGCGGGGACCGGGGAGCTGTTTTTT. Translated: CASSLRLAGTGELFF.

The rearrangement links TRBV7-9 to TRBJ2-3; D remains ambiguous. Germline loops: CDR1 SEHNR, CDR2 FQNEAQ (reference sequence). The germline V and J ends were trimmed by 3 bases and 2 bases, with 15 bases remaining between them. The CDR3 runs 16 residues. CDR3 sequence: CASSLLRPPNTDTQYF. The CDR3 DNA sequence: TGTGCCAGCAGCTTGCTGAGGCCCCCTAACACAGATACGCAGTATTTT.

DNA of the CDR3: TGTGCCAGCAGCTTGCCGACAGGGGGGGGAAACACTGAAGCTTTCTTT. It is translated as CASSLPTGGGNTEAFF. The V and J genes are TRBV7-8 and TRBJ1-1; 9 bases fit TRBD1. Germline V lookup: CDR1 SGHVS, CDR2 FQNEAQ. The V gene end was trimmed by 3 bases and the J gene end by 2 bases; junction bases not matched to a gene: 7. This CDR3 spans 16 amino acids.

The V and J genes are TRBV2 and TRBJ2-3, with TRBD1 identical over 8 bases. Germline V lookup: CDR1 SNHLY, CDR2 FYNNEI. There are 15 residues in the CDR3. J was trimmed by 6 bases and V by 3 bases; bases with no gene match: 8. The CDR3 reads CASSEGRGRRDTQYF. CDR3 nucleotides: TGTGCCAGCAGTGAGGGCAGGGGGCGTAGGGATACGCAGTATTTT.